The 29 T cell receptor beta chains listed next were all sequenced from one sample in a study of cytomegalovirus exposure and HLA in healthy donors. The PCR had 60 Vbeta and 13 Jbeta primers. The table came from immunoSEQ multiplex PCR; TCRdb's copy has only in-frame clones and leaves some out. This sample has approximately 110,000 clones, with approximately 80% found just once. Sequenced sample: PBMCs. All receptors derive from a man aged 50 to 60 in good health and CMV-seronegative.

The V and J genes are TRBV7-3 and TRBJ2-2; 8 bases match TRBD1. This CDR3 is built from 15 residues. Germline-derived CDR1 and CDR2 are SGHTA and FQGTGA. The ends lost 4 bases at V and 1 base at J; junction bases unmatched: 2. The CDR3 is CASSSGTGNTGELFF. The CDR3, as DNA: TGTGCCAGCAGCTCGGGGACAGGGAACACCGGGGAGCTGTTTTTT.

This clone was observed a few times. The chain is built from TRBV4-3 and TRBJ2-3; 8 bases fit TRBD1. V shed 1 base and J 3 bases; nucleotides not matched to a gene: 6. The CDR3 length is 16 residues. Germline V lookup: CDR1 LGHNA, CDR2 YSLEER. The CDR3 DNA follows: TGCGCCAGCAGCCAAGGGGGGAGACAGGGGACAGATACGCAGTATTTT. Translated, it gives CASSQGGRQGTDTQYF.

This clone was recorded only once. CDR3 nucleotide sequence: TGTGCCAGCAGTTTATCGACAGAAACCTACGAGCAGTACTTC. This sequence encodes CASSLSTETYEQYF. The genes are TRBV28 and TRBJ2-7; D possibly corresponds to TRBD1 (5 bases). CDR1 is MDHEN and CDR2 is SYDVKM in the germline V gene. With 1 base removed from V and 2 bases from J, the gap between germline ends came to 9 bases. The CDR3 runs to 14 residues.

The chain links TRBV28 to TRBJ1-5; 9 bases align to TRBD1. V shed 5 bases and J 11 bases; nucleotides not matched to a gene: 10. The CDR3 runs to 14 residues. Germline lookup yields CDR1 MDHEN and CDR2 SYDVKM. The CDR3 DNA reads TGTGCCAGCAGTCCCGACAGGGGGTTCACGGCCCAGCATTTT. Its protein is CASSPDRGFTAQHF.

V gene TRBV30 combines with J gene TRBJ2-1; 7 bases map to TRBD2. CDR1 is GTSNPN and CDR2 is SVGIG in the germline V gene (reference sequence). The length of the CDR3 is 14 residues. V was pared by 1 base and J by 4 bases, with 4 bases of the junction left unmatched. For the CDR3, the DNA is TGTGCCTGGAGTGGGGCTAGCGGATACAATGAGCAGTTCTTC. Protein product: CAWSGASGYNEQFF.

The rearrangement links TRBV9 to TRBJ2-7, with TRBD1 matching over 9 bases. V trimming: 3 bases; J trimming: 5 bases; junction bases outside the gene matches: 12. Germline lookup yields CDR1 SGDLS and CDR2 YYNGEE. There are 16 residues in the CDR3. The CDR3 protein is CASSGGWGTGLDEQYF. Here the CDR3 DNA reads TGTGCCAGCAGCGGGGGGTGGGGGACAGGGCTCGACGAGCAGTACTTC. Variable domain in full (rest from reference TRBV9 and TRBJ2-7): DSGVTQTPKHLITATGQRVTLRCSPRSGDLSVYWYQQSLDQGLQFLIQYYNGEERAKGNILERFSAQQFPDLHSELNLSSLELGDSALYFCASSGGWGTGLDEQYFGPGTRLTVT.

This chain's CDR3 is CAISPAGLAGGPAFTDTQYF. CDR3 nucleotide sequence: TGTGCCATCAGTCCGGCCGGACTAGCGGGAGGGCCCGCCTTCACAGATACGCAGTATTTT. The chain links TRBV10-3 to TRBJ2-3, with TRBD2 matching 15 bases. CDR3 length equals 20 residues. Trimming at V came to 5 bases and at J to 2 bases, leaving 14 bases not matched to a gene. Germline CDR1 ENHRY, CDR2 SYGVKD.

V and J are TRBV6-1 and TRBJ1-5; tentative D call: TRBD1 (5 bases). CDR1 is MNHNS and CDR2 is SASEGT in the germline V gene. The CDR3 extends over 14 amino acids. With 1 base removed from V and 5 bases from J, the gap between germline ends came to 9 bases. CDR3 coding DNA: TGTGCCAGCAGTGAAGATTGGGGCTATCAGCCCCAGCATTTT. Its translation is CASSEDWGYQPQHF.

The gene calls are TRBV5-1 and TRBJ2-3, with 7 bases identical to TRBD1. Germline loops: CDR1 SGHRS, CDR2 YFSETQ. The CDR3 loop spans 15 amino acids. V dropped 3 bases and J dropped 4; count of bases not matched to a gene: 8. In DNA form, the CDR3 reads TGCGCCAGCAGCTATCGGACAGGTAACGCAGATACGCAGTATTTT. It specifies CASSYRTGNADTQYF.

The chain carries TRBV28 and TRBJ1-4, with D unclear. Looked up from germline, CDR1 is MDHEN and CDR2 is SYDVKM. The CDR3 contains 15 residues. V dropped 5 bases and J dropped 4 bases, with 14 bases sitting between them. This CDR3 is CASSVPVGVNEKLFF. In DNA form, the CDR3 reads TGTGCCAGCAGTGTTCCGGTGGGAGTTAATGAAAAACTGTTTTTT. Drawing the rest from reference TRBV28 and TRBJ1-4, the complete variable domain is DVKVTQSSRYLVKRTGEKVFLECVQDMDHENMFWYRQDPGLGLRLIYFSYDVKMKEKGDIPEGYSVSREKKERFSLILESASTNQTSMYLCASSVPVGVNEKLFFGSGTQLSVL.

The chain employs TRBV25-1 and TRBJ2-1; D may be TRBD1 (6 bases). CDR3 size: 15 residues. Germline V gives CDR1 MGHDK, CDR2 SYGVNS. V was trimmed by 5 bases and J by 0 bases, leaving 11 bases between them. In DNA, the CDR3 is TGTGCCAGCAGTTGGGGACACGGCTCCTACAATGAGCAGTTCTTC. Encoded protein: CASSWGHGSYNEQFF.

The V and J genes are TRBV15 and TRBJ1-2; 9 bases are a match to TRBD1. V lost 5 bases and J lost 7; bases outside the gene matches: 23. This CDR3 region has 19 residues. Germline V gene sequence: CDR1 LNHNV, CDR2 YYDKDF (reference sequence). The CDR3 loop is CATSFPGGTGIMRGRGYTF. The CDR3 coding sequence is TGTGCCACCAGCTTCCCCGGTGGGACAGGGATCATGAGGGGCCGTGGCTACACCTTC.

The rearrangement joins TRBV5-5 to TRBJ1-1; D is undetermined. This CDR3 region has 13 residues. Germline CDR1 reads SGHKS; CDR2 reads YYEKEE (reference sequence). Deletions cut 3 bases from V and 5 bases from J, with 11 bases between. CDR3 protein: CASSYPGRTEAFF. The CDR3 region has the DNA TGTGCCAGCAGCTATCCCGGGAGGACTGAAGCTTTCTTT. Based on the CDR3 plus reference TRBV5-5 and TRBJ1-1, the full variable domain is DAGVTQSPTHLIKTRGQQVTLRCSPISGHKSVSWYQQVLGQGPQFIFQYYEKEERGRGNFPDRFSARQFPNYSSELNVNALLLGDSALYLCASSYPGRTEAFFGQGTRLTVV.

This chain connects TRBV29-1 to TRBJ2-1; TRBD1 might be the D (6 bases). This CDR3 has 14 residues. Germline V gene lookup returns CDR1 SQVTM and CDR2 ANQGSEA. Trimming removed 5 bases from V and 4 bases from J, with 15 bases in between. Here the CDR3 DNA reads TGCAGCGTTCCCGATACAAGGGGGTACAATGAGCAGTTCTTC. Translated: CSVPDTRGYNEQFF.

This clone was detected a few times. The J gene is TRBJ2-5, the V gene TRBV7-9, with D perhaps matching TRBD1 (5 bases). V lost 5 bases, J lost 3 bases, and 13 bases lay in between. CDR1 is SEHNR and CDR2 is FQNEAQ in the germline V gene (reference sequence). The CDR3 is 14 residues long. The CDR3 region is CASSARQWEETQYF. The CDR3 DNA follows: TGTGCCAGCAGCGCCCGACAGTGGGAAGAGACCCAGTACTTC.

CDR3 protein: CASSSIGGAYTEAFF. CDR3 bases: TGTGCCAGCAGCTCTATCGGGGGGGCGTATACTGAAGCTTTCTTT. The rearrangement links TRBV7-9 to TRBJ1-1, with a tentative D call TRBD1 (6 bases). Trimming took off 4 bases at V and 5 bases at J, with 17 bases between the two ends. This CDR3 region has 15 residues. Germline V gives CDR1 SEHNR, CDR2 FQNEAQ (reference sequence).

CDR3 sequence: CASSEAWGGGELFF. DNA for the CDR3: TGTGCCAGCAGTGAAGCGTGGGGCGGCGGGGAGCTGTTTTTT. The V gene is TRBV6-1, the J gene TRBJ2-2, with a tentative D call TRBD1 (5 bases). The germline V gene encodes CDR1 MNHNS and CDR2 SASEGT. The CDR3 totals 14 residues. With 0 bases removed from V and 7 bases from J, the gap between germline ends came to 9 bases.

This clone was counted between two and nine times. The V and J genes are TRBV2 and TRBJ2-7; 9 bases are a match to TRBD2. Trimming cost V 8 bases and J 3 bases; bases outside gene matches: 5. There are 13 residues in the CDR3. Germline V gives CDR1 SNHLY, CDR2 FYNNEI. The CDR3 nucleotides are TGTGCCAGCGGTCCTAGCGGGAACTACGAGCAGTACTTC. It yields the protein CASGPSGNYEQYF.

The rearrangement links TRBV19 to TRBJ2-1, with 8 bases matching TRBD2. The ends lost 8 bases at V and 7 bases at J; junction bases unmatched: 13. CDR1 LNHDA and CDR2 SQIVND come from the germline V gene (reference sequence). This CDR3 has 15 residues. The CDR3 nucleotides are TGTGCCAGTTTCGGACTAGCTTTAAATTTAAATGAGCAGTTCTTC. Translation: CASFGLALNLNEQFF.

This sequence joins TRBV30 and TRBJ2-3; D is perhaps TRBD2 (5 bases). CDR3 size: 13 residues. Trimming left V 3 bases short and J 6 bases short, with 13 bases between. Germline lookup yields CDR1 GTSNPN and CDR2 SVGIG (reference sequence). In nucleotides, the CDR3 is TGTGCCTGGAGGCCCCCCGGGGTGGATACGCAGTATTTT. The encoded protein is CAWRPPGVDTQYF.

CDR3 in DNA: TGTGCCAGCAGTTGGCAAACCGGGGAGCTGTTTTTT. Translating gives CASSWQTGELFF. This sequence joins TRBV27 and TRBJ2-2; no reliable D call. The germline gives CDR1 MNHEY, CDR2 SMNVEV (reference sequence). V was shortened by 4 bases and J by 5 bases, with 5 bases between the two germline ends. The CDR3 contains 12 residues.

The chain recombines TRBV28 with TRBJ2-3; the D is unclear. CDR1 MDHEN and CDR2 SYDVKM come from the germline V gene. There are 12 residues in the CDR3. The ends were cut back, 8 bases at V and 0 bases at J, with 6 bases in the middle. The CDR3 sequence: CASYKSTDTQYF. In nucleotides, the CDR3 is TGTGCCAGCTATAAAAGCACAGATACGCAGTATTTT.

The chain recombines TRBV28 with TRBJ1-1; no clear D. Between the trimmed V and J ends, which lost 5 bases and 1 base, there was a span of 5 bases. The CDR3 has 12 residues. The V gene's germline CDR1 is MDHEN and CDR2 SYDVKM. The CDR3 here is CASSPSNTEAFF. In DNA form, the CDR3 reads TGTGCCAGCAGTCCCTCGAACACTGAAGCTTTCTTT.

The chain couples TRBV6-1 to TRBJ1-1; D possibly corresponds to TRBD1 (6 bases). This CDR3 comprises 14 residues. Germline V gives CDR1 MNHNS, CDR2 SASEGT. Trimming pared 5 bases from V and 1 base from J, leaving 11 bases between. The CDR3 DNA is TGTGCCAGCAGTAGGACAGTAGGGAACACTGAAGCTTTCTTT. Translating gives CASSRTVGNTEAFF.

The rearrangement joins TRBV5-1 to TRBJ1-3, with TRBD1 as a possible D gene (6 bases). With 5 bases removed from V and 4 bases from J, the gap between germline ends came to 13 bases. The CDR3 sequence is 14 residues long. Germline CDR1 and CDR2: SGHRS and YFSETQ. This CDR3 is CASSLQGRGNTIYF. In nucleotides, the CDR3 is TGCGCCAGCAGTCTACAGGGCCGCGGAAACACCATATATTTT. Full variable domain (remainder filled in from reference TRBV5-1 and TRBJ1-3): KAGVTQTPRYLIKTRGQQVTLSCSPISGHRSVSWYQQTPGQGLQFLFEYFSETQRNKGNFPGRFSGRQFSNSRSEMNVSTLELGDSALYLCASSLQGRGNTIYFGEGSWLTVV.

The rearrangement uses TRBV18 and TRBJ1-1, with unresolved D. V lost 3 bases and J 4 bases, leaving 12 bases between the germline ends. Germline V gives CDR1 KGHSH, CDR2 LQKENI. The CDR3 is 14 residues long. CDR3 DNA sequence: TGTGCCAGCTCACCTTACGGCGGAAGCACTGAAGCTTTCTTT. Encoded protein: CASSPYGGSTEAFF.

The V call is TRBV4-2, the J call TRBJ2-3; D remains unclear. Deletions cut 3 bases from V and 4 bases from J, with 17 bases between. The length of the CDR3 is 16 residues. CDR1 and CDR2 from the germline V gene are LGHNA and YNFKEQ. The DNA for the CDR3 is TGTGCCAGCAGCCATAGGCTAGATCCCAACGCAGATACGCAGTATTTT. It yields the protein CASSHRLDPNADTQYF.

The chain combines TRBV11-2 with TRBJ2-2; 9 bases are shared with TRBD1. Losses at the gene ends were 5 bases for V and 2 bases for J; bases not matched to a gene: 6. The CDR3 length is 16 residues. The germline V gene has CDR1 SGHAT and CDR2 FQNNGV. CDR3 sequence (DNA): TGTGCCAGCAGCATTCGGACAGGGGCCAACACCGGGGAGCTGTTTTTT. Protein sequence: CASSIRTGANTGELFF.

This chain uses TRBV29-1 with TRBJ2-1, with unresolved D. The germline V gene encodes CDR1 SQVTM and CDR2 ANQGSEA. The CDR3 runs to 10 residues. The V gene lost 3 bases and the J gene lost 12 bases, with 9 bases spanning the gap. The CDR3 spells CSVDSPGQFF. The DNA of the CDR3 is TGCAGCGTTGATTCTCCAGGGCAGTTCTTC.